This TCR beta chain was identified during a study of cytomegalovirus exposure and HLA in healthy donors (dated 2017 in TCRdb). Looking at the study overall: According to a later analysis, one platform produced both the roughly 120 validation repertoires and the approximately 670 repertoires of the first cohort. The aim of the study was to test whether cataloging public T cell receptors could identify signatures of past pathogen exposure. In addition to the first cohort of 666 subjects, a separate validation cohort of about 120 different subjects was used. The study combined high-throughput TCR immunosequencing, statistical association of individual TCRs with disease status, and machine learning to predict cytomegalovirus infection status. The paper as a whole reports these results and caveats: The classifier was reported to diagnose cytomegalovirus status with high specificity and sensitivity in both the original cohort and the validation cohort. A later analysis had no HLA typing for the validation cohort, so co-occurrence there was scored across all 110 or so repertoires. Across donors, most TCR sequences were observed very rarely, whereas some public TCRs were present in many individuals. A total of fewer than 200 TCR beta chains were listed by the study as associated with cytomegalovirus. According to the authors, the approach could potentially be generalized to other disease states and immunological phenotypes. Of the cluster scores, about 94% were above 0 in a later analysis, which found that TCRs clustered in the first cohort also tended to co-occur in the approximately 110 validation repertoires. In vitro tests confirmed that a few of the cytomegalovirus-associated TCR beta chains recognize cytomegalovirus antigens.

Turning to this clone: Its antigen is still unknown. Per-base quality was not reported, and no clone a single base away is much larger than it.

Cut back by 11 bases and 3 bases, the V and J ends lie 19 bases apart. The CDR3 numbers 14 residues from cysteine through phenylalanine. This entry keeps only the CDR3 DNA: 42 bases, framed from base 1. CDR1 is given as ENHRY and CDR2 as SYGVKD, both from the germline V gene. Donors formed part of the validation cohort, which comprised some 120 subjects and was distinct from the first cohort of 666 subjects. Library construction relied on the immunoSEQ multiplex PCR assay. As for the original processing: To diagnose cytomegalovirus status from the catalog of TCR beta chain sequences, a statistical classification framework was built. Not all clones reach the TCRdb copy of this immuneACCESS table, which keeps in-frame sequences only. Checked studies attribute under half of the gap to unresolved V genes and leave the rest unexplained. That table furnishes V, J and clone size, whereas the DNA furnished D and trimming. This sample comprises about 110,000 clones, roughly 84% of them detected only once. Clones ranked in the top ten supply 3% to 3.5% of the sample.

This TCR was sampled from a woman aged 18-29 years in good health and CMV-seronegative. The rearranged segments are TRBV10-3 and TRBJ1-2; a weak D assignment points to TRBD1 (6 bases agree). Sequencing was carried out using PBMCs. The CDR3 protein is CASGVYRVDYGYTF. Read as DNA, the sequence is TGTGCCTCCGGTGTCTACAGGGTGGACTATGGCTACACCTTC.